Sequencing of this TCR beta chain was carried out in a study of blood T cell repertoires in COVID-19. Across the study: Sources were T cells, B-cell-depleted T cells, or PBMCs; the material itself was cDNA or gDNA.

Original methodology: Reference gene primer amplification gave estimated nucleated cell counts. Generated by immunoSEQ multiplex PCR, the TCRdb table keeps only in-frame clones and is missing some. V, J and clone size reflect that table, while D and trimming were determined from the DNA. This sample has 100,000 or so clones, with about 80% found just once. The V gene's germline CDR1 is LNHNV and CDR2 YYDKDF (reference sequence). V was pared by 1 base and J by 4 bases, with 4 bases of the junction left unmatched. This CDR3 comprises 15 residues. This TCR was sampled from a man in his fifties or sixties with acute or convalescent COVID-19. Sequences were obtained from peripheral blood. This chain uses TRBV15 with TRBJ2-1; TRBD2 agrees at 7 bases. The CDR3 is CATSRGGGDYNEQFF. CDR3 DNA sequence: TGTGCCACCAGCAGAGGTGGGGGGGATTACAATGAGCAGTTCTTC.